The sequence of this TCR beta chain was determined in a study of CXCR3-negative and CXCR3-positive naive CD8 T cells. The authors made the TRB cDNA libraries by 5' RACE using UMI labels. With the 5' RACE reads reprocessed, TCRdb shows one record per CDR3 protein and no DNA. This sample lists approximately 90,000 distinct CDR3 sequences; its ten largest clones have roughly 0.48%. A word on this clonotype: As yet, its antigen is unknown.

Notes on the study in general: Relative to CXCR3-negative naive cells, CXCR3-positive naive cells had more hydrophobic TRB CDR3s. Both naive subsets, CXCR3-negative and CXCR3-positive, displayed similar TRBV-TRBJ usage, unlike memory cells. Surface CD5 matched across naive subsets, and TRB CDR3 properties served to infer TCR strength. Cryopreserved cells showed partially decreased CXCR3 expression, and most assays used fresh PBMCs.

The CDR3 covers 12 residues. The chain is built from TRBV12-3 or TRBV12-4 and TRBJ2-7. This sequence originates from a human donor in good health. Some clones in this sample may be carry-over from other donors' samples. The sequenced sample consisted of naive CXCR3+ CD8+ T cells from blood. Subset here: CD45RO-CCR7+CD27+CD95- naive CD8+ T cells expressing CXCR3 (TNR3+). CDR3 protein: CASSLVGVEQYF.